Listed here is a single T cell receptor beta chain. The data stem from a study of blood T cell repertoires in COVID-19. The overall study: Acute and convalescent COVID-19 samples came from the United States, Italy and Spain. T cells, B-cell-depleted T cells, or PBMCs supplied cDNA or gDNA.

In the original processing: Reference gene primer amplification gave nucleated cell count estimates. The method was immunoSEQ multiplex PCR; TCRdb's version includes in-frame clones alone and lacks a portion of them. V, J and clone size were drawn from that table, and D and trimming were deduced from the DNA. This table holds some 120,000 clones, around four fifths found once. The CDR3 extends over 13 amino acids. Germline-derived CDR1 and CDR2 are WSHSY and SAAADI. The V end lost 7 bases, the J end lost 7 bases, and 14 bases lay between the germline ends. The genes are TRBV10-2 and TRBJ1-5, with D tentatively TRBD1 (5 bases). The origin of this receptor is a human donor in a cohort sampled during active COVID-19. The sequenced material came from peripheral blood. The CDR3 DNA is TGCGCCAGCACCCGGGGGATAGGGCAGCCCCAGCATTTT. Encoded protein: CASTRGIGQPQHF.